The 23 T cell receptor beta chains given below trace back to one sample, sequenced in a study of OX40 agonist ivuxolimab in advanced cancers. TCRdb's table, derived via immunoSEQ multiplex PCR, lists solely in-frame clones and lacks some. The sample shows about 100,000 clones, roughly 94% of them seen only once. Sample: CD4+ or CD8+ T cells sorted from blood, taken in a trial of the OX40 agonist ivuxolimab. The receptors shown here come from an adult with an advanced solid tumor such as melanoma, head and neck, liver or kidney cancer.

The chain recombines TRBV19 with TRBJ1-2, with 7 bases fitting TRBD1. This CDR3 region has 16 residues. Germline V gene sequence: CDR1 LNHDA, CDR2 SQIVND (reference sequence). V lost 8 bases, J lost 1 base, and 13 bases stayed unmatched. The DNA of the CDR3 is TGTGCCAGTTCGGACAGGTCCTTGCCTTATAACTATGGCTACACCTTC. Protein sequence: CASSDRSLPYNYGYTF.

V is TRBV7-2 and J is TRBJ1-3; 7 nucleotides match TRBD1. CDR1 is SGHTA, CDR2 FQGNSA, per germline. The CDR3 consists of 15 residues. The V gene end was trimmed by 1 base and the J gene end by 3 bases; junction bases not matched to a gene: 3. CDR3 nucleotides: TGTGCCAGCAGCTTAGGACAGGGTAGTGGAAACACCATATATTTT. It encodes CASSLGQGSGNTIYF.

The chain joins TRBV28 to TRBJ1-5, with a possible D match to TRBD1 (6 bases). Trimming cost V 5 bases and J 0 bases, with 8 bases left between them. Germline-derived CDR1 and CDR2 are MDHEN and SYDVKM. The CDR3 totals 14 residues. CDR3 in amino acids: CASSPDSSNQPQHF. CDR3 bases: TGTGCCAGCAGTCCGGACAGTAGCAATCAGCCCCAGCATTTT. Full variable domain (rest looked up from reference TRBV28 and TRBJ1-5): DVKVTQSSRYLVKRTGEKVFLECVQDMDHENMFWYRQDPGLGLRLIYFSYDVKMKEKGDIPEGYSVSREKKERFSLILESASTNQTSMYLCASSPDSSNQPQHFGDGTRLSIL.

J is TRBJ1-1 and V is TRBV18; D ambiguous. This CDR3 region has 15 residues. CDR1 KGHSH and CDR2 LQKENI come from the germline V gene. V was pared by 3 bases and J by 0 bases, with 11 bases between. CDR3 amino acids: CASSPPQEMNTEAFF. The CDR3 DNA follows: TGTGCCAGCTCACCTCCACAAGAAATGAACACTGAAGCTTTCTTT.

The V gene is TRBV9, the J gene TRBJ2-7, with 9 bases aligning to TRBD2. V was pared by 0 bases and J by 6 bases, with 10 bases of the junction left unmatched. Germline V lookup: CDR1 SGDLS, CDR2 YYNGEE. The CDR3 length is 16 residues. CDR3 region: CASSVARGTSPSEQYF. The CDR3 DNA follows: TGTGCCAGCAGCGTAGCTAGGGGGACTAGCCCCAGCGAGCAGTACTTC.

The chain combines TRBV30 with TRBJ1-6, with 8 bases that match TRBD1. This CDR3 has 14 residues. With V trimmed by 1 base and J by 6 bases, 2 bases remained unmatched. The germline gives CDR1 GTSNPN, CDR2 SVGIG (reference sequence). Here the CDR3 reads CAWSGGQANSPLHF. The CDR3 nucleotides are TGTGCCTGGAGTGGGGGACAGGCTAATTCACCCCTCCACTTT.

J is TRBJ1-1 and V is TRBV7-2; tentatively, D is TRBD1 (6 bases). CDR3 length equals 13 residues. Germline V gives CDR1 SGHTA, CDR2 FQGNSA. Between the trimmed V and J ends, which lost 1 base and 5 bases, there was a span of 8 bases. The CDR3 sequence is CASSLGGATEAFF. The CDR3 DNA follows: TGTGCCAGCAGCTTAGGGGGGGCGACTGAAGCTTTCTTT.

This CDR3 reads CASSLRPSGGAGTQYF. In DNA, the CDR3 is TGTGCCAGCAGCTTGAGGCCTAGCGGGGGGGCCGGGACCCAGTACTTC. The chain is built from TRBV5-6 and TRBJ2-5; 12 nucleotides match TRBD2. CDR3 length equals 16 residues. The ends lost 1 base at V and 7 bases at J; junction bases unmatched: 8. Germline lookup yields CDR1 SGHDT and CDR2 YYEEEE.

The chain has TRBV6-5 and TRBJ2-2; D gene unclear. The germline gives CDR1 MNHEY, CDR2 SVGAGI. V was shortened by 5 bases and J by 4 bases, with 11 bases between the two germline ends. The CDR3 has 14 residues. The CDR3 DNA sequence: TGTGCCAGCAGTCGGCCGGCCCGCACCGGGGAGCTGTTTTTT. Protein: CASSRPARTGELFF.

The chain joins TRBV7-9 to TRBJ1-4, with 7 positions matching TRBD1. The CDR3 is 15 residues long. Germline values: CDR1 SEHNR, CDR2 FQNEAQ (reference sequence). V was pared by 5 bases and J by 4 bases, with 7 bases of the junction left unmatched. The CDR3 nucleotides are TGTGCCAGCAGCGGTGGGACAGACTTTAATGAAAAACTGTTTTTT. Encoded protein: CASSGGTDFNEKLFF.

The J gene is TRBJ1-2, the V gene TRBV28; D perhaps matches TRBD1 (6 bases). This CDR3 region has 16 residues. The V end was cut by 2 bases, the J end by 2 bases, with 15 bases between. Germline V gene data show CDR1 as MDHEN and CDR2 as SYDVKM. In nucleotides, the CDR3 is TGTGCCAGCAGTTTAGGGGGGGCGGTCCTAAACTATGGCTACACCTTC. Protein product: CASSLGGAVLNYGYTF.

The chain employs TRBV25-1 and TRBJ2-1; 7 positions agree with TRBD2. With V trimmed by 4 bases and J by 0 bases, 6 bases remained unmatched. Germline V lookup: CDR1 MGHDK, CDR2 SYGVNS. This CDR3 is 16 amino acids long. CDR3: CASSATSGGSYNEQFF. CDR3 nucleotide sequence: TGTGCCAGCAGTGCCACGTCGGGGGGCTCCTACAATGAGCAGTTCTTC.

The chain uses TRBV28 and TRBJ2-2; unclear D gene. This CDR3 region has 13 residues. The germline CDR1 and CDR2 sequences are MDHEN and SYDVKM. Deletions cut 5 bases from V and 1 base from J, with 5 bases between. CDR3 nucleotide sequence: TGTGCCAGCAGTCGGCGGAACACCGGGGAGCTGTTTTTT. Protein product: CASSRRNTGELFF.

The CDR3 loop reads CAIRTGNYEQYF. As DNA, the CDR3 is TGTGCCATCCGTACAGGGAACTACGAGCAGTACTTC. The J gene is TRBJ2-7, the V gene TRBV10-3; the D gene is possibly TRBD1 (6 bases). Germline loops: CDR1 ENHRY, CDR2 SYGVKD. This CDR3 comprises 12 residues. V was pared by 8 bases and J by 3 bases, with 11 bases between.

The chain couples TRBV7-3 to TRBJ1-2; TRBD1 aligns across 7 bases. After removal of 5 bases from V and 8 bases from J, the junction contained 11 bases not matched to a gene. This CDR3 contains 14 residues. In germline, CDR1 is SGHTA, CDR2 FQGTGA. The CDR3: CASSPGGTAGGYTF. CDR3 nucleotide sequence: TGTGCCAGCAGCCCAGGGGGGACAGCGGGCGGCTACACCTTC.

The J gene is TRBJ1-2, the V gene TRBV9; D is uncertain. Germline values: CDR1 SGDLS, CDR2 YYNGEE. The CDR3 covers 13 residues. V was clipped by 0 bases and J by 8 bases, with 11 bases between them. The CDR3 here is CASSVDGLGGYTF. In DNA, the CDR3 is TGTGCCAGCAGCGTAGACGGGTTAGGGGGCTACACCTTC.

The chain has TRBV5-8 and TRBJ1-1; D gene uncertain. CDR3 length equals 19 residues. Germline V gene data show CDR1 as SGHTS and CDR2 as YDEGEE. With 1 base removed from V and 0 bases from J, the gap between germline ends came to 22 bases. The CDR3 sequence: CASSLYTRTGLGMNTEAFF. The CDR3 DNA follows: TGTGCCAGCAGCTTGTATACCCGGACGGGTCTCGGCATGAACACTGAAGCTTTCTTT.

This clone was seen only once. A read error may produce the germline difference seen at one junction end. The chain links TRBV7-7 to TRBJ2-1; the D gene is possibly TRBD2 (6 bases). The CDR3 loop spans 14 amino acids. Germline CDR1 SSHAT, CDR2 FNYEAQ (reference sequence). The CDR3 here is CASSKSGPEAEQFF. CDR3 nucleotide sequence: TGTGCTAGCAGCAAAAGCGGGCCGGAGGCTGAGCAGTTCTTC.

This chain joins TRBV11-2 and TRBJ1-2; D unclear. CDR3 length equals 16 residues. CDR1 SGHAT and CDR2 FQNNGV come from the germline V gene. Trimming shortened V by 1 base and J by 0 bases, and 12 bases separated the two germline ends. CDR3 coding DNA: TGTGCCAGCAGCTTAGCGATGCGGACTTCTAACTATGGCTACACCTTC. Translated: CASSLAMRTSNYGYTF.

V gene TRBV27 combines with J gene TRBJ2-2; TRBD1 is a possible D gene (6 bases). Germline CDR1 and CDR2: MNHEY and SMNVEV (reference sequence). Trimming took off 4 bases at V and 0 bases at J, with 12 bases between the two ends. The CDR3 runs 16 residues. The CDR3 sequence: CASSSQGRPNTGELFF. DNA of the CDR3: TGTGCCAGCAGTTCGCAGGGGCGGCCGAACACCGGGGAGCTGTTTTTT.

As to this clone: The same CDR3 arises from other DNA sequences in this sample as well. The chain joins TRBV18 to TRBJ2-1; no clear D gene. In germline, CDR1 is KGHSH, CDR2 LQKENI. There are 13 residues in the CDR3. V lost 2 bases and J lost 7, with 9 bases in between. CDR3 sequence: CASSPGVGNEQFF. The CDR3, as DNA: TGTGCCAGCTCACCAGGAGTCGGGAATGAGCAGTTCTTC.

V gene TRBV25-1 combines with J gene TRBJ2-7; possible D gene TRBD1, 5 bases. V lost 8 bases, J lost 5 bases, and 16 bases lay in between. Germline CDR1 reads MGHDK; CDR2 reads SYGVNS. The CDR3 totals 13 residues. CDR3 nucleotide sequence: TGTGCCAGCCTAGGCAGGGTGGGCGACGAGCAGTACTTC. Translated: CASLGRVGDEQYF.

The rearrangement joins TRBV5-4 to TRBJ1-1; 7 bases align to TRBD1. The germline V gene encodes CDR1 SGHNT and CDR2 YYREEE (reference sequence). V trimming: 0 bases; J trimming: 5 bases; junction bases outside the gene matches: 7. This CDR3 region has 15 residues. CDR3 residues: CASSLASGGGTEAFF. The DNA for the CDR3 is TGTGCCAGCAGCTTGGCCTCAGGGGGAGGGACTGAAGCTTTCTTT.